What follows are 12 T cell receptor beta chains derived from one specimen sequenced in a study of a mutant IDH1 vaccine in newly diagnosed glioma. Time point in this sample: baseline, week 1 (first vaccination visit). Treatment here: pre-vaccination baseline after standard-of-care therapy. The table came from immunoSEQ multiplex PCR; TCRdb's copy has only in-frame clones and leaves some out. The profile shows 30,000 to 40,000 clones, 80% to 85% of them singletons. Sequenced here: peripheral blood mononuclear cells (PBMCs), sampled from a glioma patient treated with radiotherapy, temozolomide or both. The source is a man aged 45 to 65 with glioma. Some clones in this sample may be carry-over from other donors' samples.

The chain employs TRBV16 and TRBJ1-5, with 8 bases matching TRBD1. This CDR3 is built from 16 residues. V was clipped by 4 bases and J by 0 bases; unmatched bases: 5. Germline CDR1 and CDR2: KGHSY and FQNENV. DNA for the CDR3: TGTGCCAGCAGCCGTCCGGGACAGGTTAGCAATCAGCCCCAGCATTTT. Its translation is CASSRPGQVSNQPQHF.

The CDR3 protein is CASSQEAGGGYTF. The CDR3, as DNA: TGTGCCAGCAGCCAAGAAGCAGGGGGCGGCTACACCTTC. The chain recombines TRBV14 with TRBJ1-2; 8 bases align to TRBD1. The CDR3 loop spans 13 amino acids. Germline assignment: CDR1 SGHDN and CDR2 FVKESK. Unmatched junction bases numbered 2, after V lost 0 bases and J lost 8 bases. The whole variable domain, filled in from reference TRBV14 and TRBJ1-2, reads EAGVTQFPSHSVIEKGQTVTLRCDPISGHDNLYWYRRVMGKEIKFLLHFVKESKQDESGMPNNRFLAERTGGTYSTLKVQPAELEDSGVYFCASSQEAGGGYTFGSGTRLTVV.

This chain uses TRBV19 with TRBJ1-5; possibly TRBD1 for D (6 bases). Germline CDR1 reads LNHDA; CDR2 reads SQIVND (reference sequence). The CDR3 is 15 amino acids. With 7 bases removed from V and 0 bases from J, the gap between germline ends came to 13 bases. CDR3 loop: CASKRGDVSNQPQHF. CDR3 DNA: TGTGCCAGTAAGAGGGGGGACGTTAGCAATCAGCCCCAGCATTTT.

There are a few counts of this clone. The chain combines TRBV7-7 with TRBJ2-1, with 8 bases fitting TRBD2. Trimming took 5 bases from V and 7 from J; bases not matched to a gene: 10. The CDR3 totals 15 residues. Germline CDR1 reads SSHAT; CDR2 reads FNYEAQ (reference sequence). In DNA, the CDR3 is TGTGCCAGCAGCGAAGTAGCGGGGACATGGAATGAGCAGTTCTTC. Protein: CASSEVAGTWNEQFF. Together with reference TRBV7-7 and TRBJ2-1, the CDR3 gives the full variable domain: GAGVSQSPRYKVTKRGQDVTLRCDPISSHATLYWYQQALGQGPEFLTYFNYEAQPDKSGLPSDRFSAERPEGSISTLTIQRTEQRDSAMYRCASSEVAGTWNEQFFGPGTRLTVL.

V gene TRBV28 combines with J gene TRBJ2-7; D is perhaps TRBD1 or TRBD2 (5 bases each). Germline V lookup: CDR1 MDHEN, CDR2 SYDVKM. The CDR3 is 12 residues long. Trimming pared 5 bases from V and 5 bases from J, leaving 10 bases between. Here the CDR3 DNA reads TGTGCCAGCAGTATCCGGGGCCACGAGCAGTACTTC. This codes for CASSIRGHEQYF.

The CDR3 here is CASRPSGQGAYEQYF. For the CDR3, the DNA is TGTGCCAGCAGGCCTTCCGGGCAGGGGGCCTACGAGCAGTACTTC. The chain recombines TRBV25-1 with TRBJ2-7; TRBD1 aligns across 7 bases. Trimming took 6 bases from V and 2 from J; bases not matched to a gene: 10. CDR1 is MGHDK and CDR2 is SYGVNS in the germline V gene. The CDR3 covers 15 residues.

V usage is TRBV6-1 and J usage is TRBJ1-1; D is uncertain. The CDR3 is 14 residues long. In germline, CDR1 is MNHNS, CDR2 SASEGT. V lost 2 bases to trimming and J lost 1 base, with 8 bases between them. The CDR3 spells CASSERGPNTEAFF. Here the CDR3 DNA reads TGTGCCAGCAGTGAACGAGGCCCGAACACTGAAGCTTTCTTT.

The chain uses TRBV27 and TRBJ2-7; 9 bases fit TRBD1. V trimming: 7 bases; J trimming: 3 bases; junction bases outside the gene matches: 7. Germline loops: CDR1 MNHEY, CDR2 SMNVEV (reference sequence). This CDR3 comprises 14 residues. The CDR3 loop is CASNTGGPGYEQYF. The CDR3 DNA is TGTGCCAGCAACACAGGGGGCCCTGGCTACGAGCAGTACTTC.

V is TRBV5-1 and J is TRBJ2-7, with a tentative D call TRBD2 (5 bases). Germline CDR1 is SGHRS and CDR2 is YFSETQ. CDR3 size: 14 residues. Trimming removed 4 bases at V and 1 base at J, with 12 bases between. Written as DNA, the CDR3 is TGCGCCAGCAGCGTATCGGGGTCTTCCTACGAGCAGTACTTC. It translates to CASSVSGSSYEQYF.

This clone was observed once. The chain employs TRBV19 and TRBJ1-5, with D unresolved. There are 13 residues in the CDR3. CDR1 and CDR2 (germline): LNHDA, SQIVND (reference sequence). V lost 3 bases and J 6 bases, leaving 9 bases between the germline ends. CDR3 bases: TGTGCCAGTAGTATTAACCTGGGTCAGCCCCAGCATTTT. Its protein is CASSINLGQPQHF.

This chain connects TRBV27 to TRBJ1-4; D gene uncertain. V lost 0 bases to trimming and J lost 14 bases, with 13 bases between them. The CDR3 sequence is 13 residues long. Germline V gene sequence: CDR1 MNHEY, CDR2 SMNVEV (reference sequence). In nucleotides, the CDR3 is TGTGCCAGCAGTTTATCGTGGGGTGCGGGGCTGTTTTTT. Its protein product is CASSLSWGAGLFF.

The V gene is TRBV19, the J gene TRBJ1-1, with D uncertain. The V and J ends lost 5 bases and 1 base respectively, with 11 bases between them. Germline V gene data show CDR1 as LNHDA and CDR2 as SQIVND (reference sequence). The CDR3 sequence is 14 residues long. CDR3 in amino acids: CASSPRSSNTEAFF. Here the CDR3 DNA reads TGTGCCAGTAGTCCTCGGAGCTCGAACACTGAAGCTTTCTTT. The entire variable domain, with the rest obtained from reference TRBV19 and TRBJ1-1, is as follows: DGGITQSPKYLFRKEGQNVTLSCEQNLNHDAMYWYRQDPGQGLRLIYYSQIVNDFQKGDIAEGYSVSREKKESFPLTVTSAQKNPTAFYLCASSPRSSNTEAFFGQGTRLTVV.